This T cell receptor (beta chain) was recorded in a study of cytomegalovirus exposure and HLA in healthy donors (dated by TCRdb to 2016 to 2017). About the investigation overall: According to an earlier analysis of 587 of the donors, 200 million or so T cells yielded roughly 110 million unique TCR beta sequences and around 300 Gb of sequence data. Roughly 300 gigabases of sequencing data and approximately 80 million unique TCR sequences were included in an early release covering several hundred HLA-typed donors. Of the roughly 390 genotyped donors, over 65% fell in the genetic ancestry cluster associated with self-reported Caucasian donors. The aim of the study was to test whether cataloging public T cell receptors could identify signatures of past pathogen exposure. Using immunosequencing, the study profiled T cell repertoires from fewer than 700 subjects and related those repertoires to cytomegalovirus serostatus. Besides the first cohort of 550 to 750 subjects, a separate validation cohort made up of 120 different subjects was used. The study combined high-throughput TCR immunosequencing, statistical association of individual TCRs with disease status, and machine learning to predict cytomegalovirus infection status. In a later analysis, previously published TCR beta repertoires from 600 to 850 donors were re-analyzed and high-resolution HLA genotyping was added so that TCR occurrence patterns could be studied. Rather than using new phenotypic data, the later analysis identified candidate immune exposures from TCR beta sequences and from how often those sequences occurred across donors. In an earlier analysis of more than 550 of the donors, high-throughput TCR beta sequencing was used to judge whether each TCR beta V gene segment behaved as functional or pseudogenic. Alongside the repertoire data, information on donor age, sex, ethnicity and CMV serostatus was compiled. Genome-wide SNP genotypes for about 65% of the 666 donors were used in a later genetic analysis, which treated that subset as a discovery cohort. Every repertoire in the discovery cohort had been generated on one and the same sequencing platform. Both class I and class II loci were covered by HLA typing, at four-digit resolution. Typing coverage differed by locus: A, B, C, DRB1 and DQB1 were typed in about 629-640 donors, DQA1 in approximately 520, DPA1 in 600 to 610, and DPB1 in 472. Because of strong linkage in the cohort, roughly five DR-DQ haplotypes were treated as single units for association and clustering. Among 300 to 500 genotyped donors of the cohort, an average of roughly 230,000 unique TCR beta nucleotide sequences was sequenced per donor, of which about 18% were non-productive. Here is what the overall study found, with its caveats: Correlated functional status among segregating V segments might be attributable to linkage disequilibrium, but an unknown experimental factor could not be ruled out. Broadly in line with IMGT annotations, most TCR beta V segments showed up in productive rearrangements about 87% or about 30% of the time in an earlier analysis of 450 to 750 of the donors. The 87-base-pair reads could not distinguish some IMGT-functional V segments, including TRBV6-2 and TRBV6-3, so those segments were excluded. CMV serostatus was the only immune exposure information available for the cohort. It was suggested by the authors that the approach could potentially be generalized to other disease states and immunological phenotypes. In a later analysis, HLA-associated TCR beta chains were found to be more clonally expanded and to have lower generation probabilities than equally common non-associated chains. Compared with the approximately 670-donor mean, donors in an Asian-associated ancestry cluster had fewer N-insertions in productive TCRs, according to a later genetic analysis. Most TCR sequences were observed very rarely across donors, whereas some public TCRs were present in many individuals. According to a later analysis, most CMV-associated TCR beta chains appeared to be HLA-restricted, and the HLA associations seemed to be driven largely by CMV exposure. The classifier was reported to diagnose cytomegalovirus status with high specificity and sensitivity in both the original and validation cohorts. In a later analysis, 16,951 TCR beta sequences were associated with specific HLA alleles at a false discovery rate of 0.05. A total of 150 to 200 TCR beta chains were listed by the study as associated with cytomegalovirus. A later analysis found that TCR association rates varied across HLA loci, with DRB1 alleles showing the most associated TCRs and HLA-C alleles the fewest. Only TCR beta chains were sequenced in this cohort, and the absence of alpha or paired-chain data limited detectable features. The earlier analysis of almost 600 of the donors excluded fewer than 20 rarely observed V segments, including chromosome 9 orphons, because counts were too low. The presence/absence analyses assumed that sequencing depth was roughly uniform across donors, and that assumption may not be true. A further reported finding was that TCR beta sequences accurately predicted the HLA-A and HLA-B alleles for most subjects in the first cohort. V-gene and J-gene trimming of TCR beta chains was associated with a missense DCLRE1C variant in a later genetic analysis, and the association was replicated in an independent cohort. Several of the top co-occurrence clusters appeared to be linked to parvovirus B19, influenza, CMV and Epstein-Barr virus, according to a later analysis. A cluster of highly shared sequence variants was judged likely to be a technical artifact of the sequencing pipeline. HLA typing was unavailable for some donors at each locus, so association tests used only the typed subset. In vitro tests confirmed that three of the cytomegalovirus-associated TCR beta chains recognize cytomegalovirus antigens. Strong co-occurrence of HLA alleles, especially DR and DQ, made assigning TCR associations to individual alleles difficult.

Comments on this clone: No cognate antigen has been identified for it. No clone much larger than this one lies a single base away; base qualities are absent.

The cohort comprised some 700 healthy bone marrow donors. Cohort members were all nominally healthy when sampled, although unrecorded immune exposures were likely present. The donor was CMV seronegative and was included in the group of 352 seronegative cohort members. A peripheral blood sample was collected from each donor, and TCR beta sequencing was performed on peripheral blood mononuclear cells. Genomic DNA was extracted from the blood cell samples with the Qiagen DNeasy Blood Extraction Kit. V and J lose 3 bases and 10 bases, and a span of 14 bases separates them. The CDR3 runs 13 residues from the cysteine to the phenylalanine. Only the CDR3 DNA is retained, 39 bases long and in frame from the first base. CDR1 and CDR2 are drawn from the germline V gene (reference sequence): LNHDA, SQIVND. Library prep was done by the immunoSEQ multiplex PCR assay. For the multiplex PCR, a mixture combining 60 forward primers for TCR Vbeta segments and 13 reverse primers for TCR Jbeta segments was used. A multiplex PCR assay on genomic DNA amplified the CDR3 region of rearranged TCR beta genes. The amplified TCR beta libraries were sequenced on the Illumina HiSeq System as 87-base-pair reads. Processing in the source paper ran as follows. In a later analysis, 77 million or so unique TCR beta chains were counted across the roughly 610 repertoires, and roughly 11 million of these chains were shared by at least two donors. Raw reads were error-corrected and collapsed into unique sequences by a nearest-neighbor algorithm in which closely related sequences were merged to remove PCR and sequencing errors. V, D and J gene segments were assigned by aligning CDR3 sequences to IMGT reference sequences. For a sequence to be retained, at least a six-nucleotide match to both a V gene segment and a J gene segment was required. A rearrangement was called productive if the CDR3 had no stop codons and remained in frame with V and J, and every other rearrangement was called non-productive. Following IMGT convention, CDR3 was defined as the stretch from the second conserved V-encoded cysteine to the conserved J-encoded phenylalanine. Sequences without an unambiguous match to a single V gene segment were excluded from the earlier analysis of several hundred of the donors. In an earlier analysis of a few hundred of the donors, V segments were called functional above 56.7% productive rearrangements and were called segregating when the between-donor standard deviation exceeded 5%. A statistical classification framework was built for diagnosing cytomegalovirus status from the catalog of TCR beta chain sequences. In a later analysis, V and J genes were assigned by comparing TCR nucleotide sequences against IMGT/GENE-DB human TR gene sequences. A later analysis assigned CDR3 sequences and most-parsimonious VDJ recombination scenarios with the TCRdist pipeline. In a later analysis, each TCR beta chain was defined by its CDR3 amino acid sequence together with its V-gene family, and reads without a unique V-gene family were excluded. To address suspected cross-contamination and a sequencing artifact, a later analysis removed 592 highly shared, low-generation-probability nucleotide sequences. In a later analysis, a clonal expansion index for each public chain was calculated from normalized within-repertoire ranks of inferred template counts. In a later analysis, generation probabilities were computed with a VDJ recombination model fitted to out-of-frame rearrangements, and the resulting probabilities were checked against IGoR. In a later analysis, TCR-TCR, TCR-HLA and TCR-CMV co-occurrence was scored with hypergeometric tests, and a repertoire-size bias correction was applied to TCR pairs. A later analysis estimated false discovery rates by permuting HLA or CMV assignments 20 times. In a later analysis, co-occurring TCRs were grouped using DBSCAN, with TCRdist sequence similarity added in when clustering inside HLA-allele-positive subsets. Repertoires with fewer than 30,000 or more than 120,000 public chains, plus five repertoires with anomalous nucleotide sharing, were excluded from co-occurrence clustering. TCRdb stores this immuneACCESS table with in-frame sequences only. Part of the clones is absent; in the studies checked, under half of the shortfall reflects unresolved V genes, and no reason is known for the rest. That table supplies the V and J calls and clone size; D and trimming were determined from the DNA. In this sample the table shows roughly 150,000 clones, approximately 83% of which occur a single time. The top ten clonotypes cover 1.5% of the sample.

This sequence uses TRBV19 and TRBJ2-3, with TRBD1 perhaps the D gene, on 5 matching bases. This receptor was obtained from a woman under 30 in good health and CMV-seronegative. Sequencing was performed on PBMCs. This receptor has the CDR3 CASSILTDSSQYF. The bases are TGTGCCAGTAGTATCTTGACTGACAGTTCGCAGTATTTT.